This is a list of T cell receptor beta chains from one sample in a study of OX40 agonist ivuxolimab in advanced cancers. The repertoire was sequenced with immunoSEQ multiplex PCR; TCRdb's copy has only in-frame clones and lacks some. Among just under 55,000 clones, more than 75% were seen once, and the ten largest hold roughly 4%. Sample: CD4+ or CD8+ T cells sorted from blood, taken in a trial of the OX40 agonist ivuxolimab. These receptors all come from an adult with an advanced solid tumor such as melanoma, head and neck, liver or kidney cancer. Both conserved end residues are part of each CDR3. A D gene is named only where the DNA matches it firmly. Clone size is stated in some rows and not others, as once, few, many or a class when expanded.

J | size | D | V | CDR3 | DNA
TRBJ1-1 | NA | TRBD1 | TRBV11-2 | CASSPPEADRAGWDTEAFF | TGTGCCAGCAGCCCCCCGGAGGCGGACAGGGCGGGGTGGGACACTGAAGCTTTCTTT
TRBJ2-7 | NA | TRBD2 | TRBV2 | CASSFSSGGSYEQYF | TGTGCCAGCAGTTTCTCTAGCGGGGGCTCCTACGAGCAGTACTTC
TRBJ1-2 | NA | NA | TRBV18 | CASSPAGGDYGYTF | TGTGCCAGCTCACCAGCAGGCGGTGACTATGGCTACACCTTC
TRBJ2-5 | NA | NA | TRBV5-1 | CASSPGPGQETQYF | TGCGCCAGCAGCCCCGGTCCGGGACAAGAGACCCAGTACTTC
TRBJ1-2 | NA | NA | TRBV19 | CASRLSGPNYGYTF | TGTGCCAGTAGACTTAGCGGACCTAACTATGGCTACACCTTC
TRBJ1-4 | few | NA | TRBV10-3 | CAISEGGLSGEKLFF | TGTGCCATCAGTGAAGGAGGTTTATCAGGTGAAAAACTGTTTTTT
TRBJ1-2 | NA | NA | TRBV19 | CASSLGGMRGYTF | TGTGCCAGTAGTCTCGGGGGTATGCGTGGCTACACCTTC
TRBJ1-2 | NA | TRBD1 | TRBV6-5 | CASSRQGANYGYTF | TGTGCCAGCAGCCGACAGGGAGCAAACTATGGCTACACCTTC
TRBJ1-1 | NA | NA | TRBV5-4 | CASSFQGSNTEAFF | TGTGCCAGCAGCTTTCAGGGGTCAAACACTGAAGCTTTCTTT
TRBJ2-7 | NA | NA | TRBV7-9 | CASSDRRDKESYEQYF | TGTGCCAGCAGCGATCGCCGGGATAAAGAGTCCTACGAGCAGTACTTC
TRBJ2-5 | NA | NA | TRBV6-6 | CASSYHGDETQYF | TGTGCCAGCAGTTACCACGGGGACGAGACCCAGTACTTC
TRBJ2-3 | few | NA | TRBV5-5 | CASSLVVLSTDTQYF | TGTGCCAGCAGCCTGGTGGTCCTTAGCACAGATACGCAGTATTTT
TRBJ1-1 | NA | NA | TRBV18 | CASSLEPRRSAFF | TGTGCCAGCTCACTAGAACCCAGGCGATCTGCTTTCTTT
TRBJ1-5 | NA | TRBD1 | TRBV15 | CATSGQGRNQPQHF | TGTGCCACCAGCGGACAGGGACGGAATCAGCCCCAGCATTTT
TRBJ2-2 | once | NA | TRBV10-1 | CASSEAFYVGSTGELFF | TGCGCCAGCAGTGAGGCCTTCTATGTCGGGAGCACCGGGGAGCTGTTTTTT
TRBJ1-1 | NA | NA | TRBV27 | CASSLRVSTEAFF | TGTGCCAGCAGTTTACGGGTCAGCACTGAAGCTTTCTTT
TRBJ1-5 | NA | NA | TRBV7-2 | CASSLGGYSNQPQHF | TGTGCCAGCAGCTTAGGTGGTTATAGCAATCAGCCCCAGCATTTT
TRBJ1-6 | few | NA | TRBV6-1 | CASSVRRDSYNSPLHF | TGTGCCAGCAGTGTACGAAGGGACTCCTATAATTCACCCCTCCACTTT
TRBJ2-7 | NA | TRBD1 | TRBV5-1 | CASSLVPGDRGYEQYF | TGCGCCAGCAGCTTGGTACCCGGGGACAGGGGGTACGAGCAGTACTTC
TRBJ2-7 | medium-sized | TRBD2 | TRBV5-8 | CASSRGLAGGLYEQYF | TGTGCCAGCAGCCGGGGACTAGCGGGAGGGCTGTACGAGCAGTACTTC
TRBJ2-3 | NA | TRBD1 | TRBV2 | CASSIRDRGTDTQYF | TGTGCCAGCAGTATCCGGGACAGAGGCACAGATACGCAGTATTTT
TRBJ1-3 | NA | TRBD1 | TRBV6-1 | CASNRGSGNTIYF | TGTGCCAGCAACAGGGGGTCTGGAAACACCATATATTTT
TRBJ2-6 | NA | NA | TRBV27 | CASSLVGSFSSGANVLTF | TGTGCCAGCAGTTTAGTAGGTTCATTCAGCTCTGGGGCCAACGTCCTGACTTTC